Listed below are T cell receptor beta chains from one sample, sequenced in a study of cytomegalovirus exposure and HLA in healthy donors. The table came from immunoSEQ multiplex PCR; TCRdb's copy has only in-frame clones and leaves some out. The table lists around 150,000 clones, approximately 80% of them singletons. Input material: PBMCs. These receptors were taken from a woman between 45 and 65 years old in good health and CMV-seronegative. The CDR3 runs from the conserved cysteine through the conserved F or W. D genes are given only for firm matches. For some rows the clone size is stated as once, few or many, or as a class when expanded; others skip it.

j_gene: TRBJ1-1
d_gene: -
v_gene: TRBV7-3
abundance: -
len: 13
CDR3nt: TGTGCCAGCAGCTCCTACGGGGTCACTGAAGCTTTCTTT
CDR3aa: CASSSYGVTEAFF

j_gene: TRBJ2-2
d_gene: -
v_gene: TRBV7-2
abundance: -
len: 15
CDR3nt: TGTGCCAGCAGCTTAGAATCGGGGGAAGTCGGGGAGCTGTTTTTT
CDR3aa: CASSLESGEVGELFF

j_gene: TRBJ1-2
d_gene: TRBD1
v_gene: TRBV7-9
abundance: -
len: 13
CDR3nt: TGTGCCAGCACCCCCTCAGAGGGGGCTGGCTACACCTTC
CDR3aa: CASTPSEGAGYTF

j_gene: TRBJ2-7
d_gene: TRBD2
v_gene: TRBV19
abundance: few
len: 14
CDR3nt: TGTGCCAGTGCCGGAGTCGGGGGGGCCTACGAGCAGTACTTC
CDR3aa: CASAGVGGAYEQYF

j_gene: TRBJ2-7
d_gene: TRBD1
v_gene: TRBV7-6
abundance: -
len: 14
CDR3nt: TGTGCCAGCAGCTTTCGACAGGGGGCCGACGAGCAGTACTTC
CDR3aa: CASSFRQGADEQYF

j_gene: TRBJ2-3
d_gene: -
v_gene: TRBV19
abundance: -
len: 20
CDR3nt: TGTGCCAGTAGTATAGATCACGGTTCAGGACTACCACGAAGCACAGATACGCAGTATTTT
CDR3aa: CASSIDHGSGLPRSTDTQYF

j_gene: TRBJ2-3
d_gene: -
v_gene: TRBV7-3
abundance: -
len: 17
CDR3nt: TGTGCCAGCAGCTCGGTCCGGGACTCCTATGGAGCAGATACGCAGTATTTT
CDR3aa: CASSSVRDSYGADTQYF

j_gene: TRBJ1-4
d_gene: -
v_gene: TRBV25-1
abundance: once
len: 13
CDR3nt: TGTGCGCAGCGGGGGGCAATTGGTGAAAAACTGTTTTTT
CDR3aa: CAQRGAIGEKLFF

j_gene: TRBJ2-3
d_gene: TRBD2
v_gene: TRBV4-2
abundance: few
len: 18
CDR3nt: TGTGCCAGCAGCCGGGGACTAGCGGGGGGGCCTGGCACAGATACGCAGTATTTT
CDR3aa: CASSRGLAGGPGTDTQYF

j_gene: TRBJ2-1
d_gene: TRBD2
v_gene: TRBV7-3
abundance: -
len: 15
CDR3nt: TGTGCCAGCAGCTCGGGGGGGCTCTCCTACAATGAGCAGTTCTTC
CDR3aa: CASSSGGLSYNEQFF

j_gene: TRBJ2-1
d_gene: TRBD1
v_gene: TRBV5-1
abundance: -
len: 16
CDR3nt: TGCGCCAGCAGCTCCTTTCTGGGACAGGGGATTAATGAGCAGTTCTTC
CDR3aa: CASSSFLGQGINEQFF

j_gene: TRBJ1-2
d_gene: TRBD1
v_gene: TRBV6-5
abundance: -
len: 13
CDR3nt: TGTGCCAGCAGAATCCATCAGGGGGAAGGCTACACCTTC
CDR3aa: CASRIHQGEGYTF

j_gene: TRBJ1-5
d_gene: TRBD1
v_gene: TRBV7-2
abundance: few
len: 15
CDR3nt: TGTGCCAGCAGCTTGGGACAGGGCGTTAATCAGCCCCAGCATTTT
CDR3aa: CASSLGQGVNQPQHF

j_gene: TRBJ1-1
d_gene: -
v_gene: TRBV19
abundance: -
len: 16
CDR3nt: TGTGCCAGTAGTAGCCGCCCGGGACAAGTGAACACTGAAGCTTTCTTT
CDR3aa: CASSSRPGQVNTEAFF

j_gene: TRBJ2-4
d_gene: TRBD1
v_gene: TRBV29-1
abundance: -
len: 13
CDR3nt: TGCAGCTTCTCAAGGGACAGCAAAAACATTCAGTACTTC
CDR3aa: CSFSRDSKNIQYF

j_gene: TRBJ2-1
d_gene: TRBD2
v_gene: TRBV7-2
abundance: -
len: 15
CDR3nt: TGTGCCAGCAGCCCGACCCAGCGGGGGGGCGATGAGCAGTTCTTC
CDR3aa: CASSPTQRGGDEQFF

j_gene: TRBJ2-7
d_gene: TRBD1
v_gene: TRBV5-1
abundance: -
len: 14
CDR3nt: TGCGCCAGCAGCCTGGGACAGGGGTGGGACGAGCAGTACTTC
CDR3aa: CASSLGQGWDEQYF

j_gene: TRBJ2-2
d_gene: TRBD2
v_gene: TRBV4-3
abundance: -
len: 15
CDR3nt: TGCGCCAGCAGCACGCCTAGCGGGGGGACCGGGGAGCTGTTTTTT
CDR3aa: CASSTPSGGTGELFF

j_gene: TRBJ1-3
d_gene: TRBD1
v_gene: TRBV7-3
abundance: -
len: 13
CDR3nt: TGTGCCAGCAGCCAGGGGGCTGGAAACACCATATATTTT
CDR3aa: CASSQGAGNTIYF

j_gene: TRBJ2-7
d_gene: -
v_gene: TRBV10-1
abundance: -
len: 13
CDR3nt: TGCGCCAGCAGTGAGTCTCTAGTCTACGAGCAGTACTTC
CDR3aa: CASSESLVYEQYF

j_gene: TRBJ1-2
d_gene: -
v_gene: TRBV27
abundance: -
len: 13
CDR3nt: TGTGCCAGCAGTTTATATCGGGGAGCTGGCTACACCTTC
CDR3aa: CASSLYRGAGYTF

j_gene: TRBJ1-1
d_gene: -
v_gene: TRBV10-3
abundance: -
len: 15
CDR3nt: TGTGCCATCAGGATTACACAGGGTGAGAACGCTGAAGCTTTCTTT
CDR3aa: CAIRITQGENAEAFF

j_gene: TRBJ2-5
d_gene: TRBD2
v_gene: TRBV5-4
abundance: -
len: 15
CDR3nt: TGTGCCAGCAGCAAACAGCGGGGGGGCGATGGGACCCAGTACTTC
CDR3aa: CASSKQRGGDGTQYF

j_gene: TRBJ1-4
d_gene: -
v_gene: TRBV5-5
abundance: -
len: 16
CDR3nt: TGTGCCAGCTCCCCCTCTCAGGCCGGGGATTACGGAAAACTGTTTTTT
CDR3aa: CASSPSQAGDYGKLFF

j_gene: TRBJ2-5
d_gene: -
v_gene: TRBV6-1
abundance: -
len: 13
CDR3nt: TGTGCCAGCAGTGAAGCAGGGGTAGAGACCCAGTACTTC
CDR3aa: CASSEAGVETQYF

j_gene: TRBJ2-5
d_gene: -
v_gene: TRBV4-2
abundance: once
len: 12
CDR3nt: TGTGCCAGCAGCCAAGATAATCGAGAAGCCGACTTC
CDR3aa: CASSQDNREADF

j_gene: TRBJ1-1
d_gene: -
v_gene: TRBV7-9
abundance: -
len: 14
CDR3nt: TGTTCCAGCAGCTTCCAGGGCGGATTGGCTGAAGCTTTCTTT
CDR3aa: CSSSFQGGLAEAFF

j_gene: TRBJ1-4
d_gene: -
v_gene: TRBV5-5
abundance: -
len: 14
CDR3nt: TGTGCCAGCAGCTTGGGGGAGGCGGGGGAAAAACTGTTTTTT
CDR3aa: CASSLGEAGEKLFF

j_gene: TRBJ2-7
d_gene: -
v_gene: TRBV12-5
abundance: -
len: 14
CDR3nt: TGTGCTAGTTCTTTCGGTCAGGGAGGCTACGAGCAGTACTTC
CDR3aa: CASSFGQGGYEQYF

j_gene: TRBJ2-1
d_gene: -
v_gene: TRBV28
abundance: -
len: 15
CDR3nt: TGTGCCAGCAGTTTAACGGGGTTCGCCTACAATGAGCAGTTCTTC
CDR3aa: CASSLTGFAYNEQFF

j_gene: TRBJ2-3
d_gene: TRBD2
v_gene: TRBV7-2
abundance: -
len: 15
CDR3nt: TGTGCCAGCAGCTTAGTTAGCGGGAATAGGGATACGCAGTATTTT
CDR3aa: CASSLVSGNRDTQYF

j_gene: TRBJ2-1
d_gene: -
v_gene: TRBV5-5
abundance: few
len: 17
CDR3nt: TGTGCCAGCAGCTTGGGGGGGGGCGAAATCTCCTACAATGAGCAGTTCTTC
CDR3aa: CASSLGGGEISYNEQFF

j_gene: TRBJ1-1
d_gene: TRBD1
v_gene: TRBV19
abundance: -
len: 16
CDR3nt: TGTGCCAGTACCCCGGGACAGGGGGATAAAAACACTGAAGCTTTCTTT
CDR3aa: CASTPGQGDKNTEAFF

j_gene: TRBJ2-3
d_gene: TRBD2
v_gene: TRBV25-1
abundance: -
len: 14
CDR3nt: TGTGCCAGCAGTGTAGCGGGGAGCACAGATACGCAGTATTTT
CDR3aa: CASSVAGSTDTQYF

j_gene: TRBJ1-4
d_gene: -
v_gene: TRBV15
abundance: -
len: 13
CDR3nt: TGTGCCACAAGACGGGATCGAAATGAAAAACTGTTTTTT
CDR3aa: CATRRDRNEKLFF

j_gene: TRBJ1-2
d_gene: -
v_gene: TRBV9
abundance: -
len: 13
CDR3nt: TGTGCCAGCAGCGTCGCCAGGAGGGGTGGCTACACCTTC
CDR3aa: CASSVARRGGYTF

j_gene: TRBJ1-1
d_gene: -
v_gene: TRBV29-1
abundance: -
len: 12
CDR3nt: TGCAGTGCCCGGCAGGGGAAGACTGAAGCTTTCTTT
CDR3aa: CSARQGKTEAFF

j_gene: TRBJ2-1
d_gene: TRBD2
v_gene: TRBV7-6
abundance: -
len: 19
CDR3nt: TGTGCCAGCAGCTTAACGGTGGGGCAACTAGCGGGGGGGAACAATGAGCAGTTCTTC
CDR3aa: CASSLTVGQLAGGNNEQFF

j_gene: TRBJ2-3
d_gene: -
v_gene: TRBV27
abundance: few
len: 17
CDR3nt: TGTGCCAGCACCAACAGCCGACAGACCTTAAGCACAGATACGCAGTATTTT
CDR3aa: CASTNSRQTLSTDTQYF

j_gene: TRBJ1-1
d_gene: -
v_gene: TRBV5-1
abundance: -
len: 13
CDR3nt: TGCGCCAGCAGCACACAGCAGGGGACTGAAGCTTTCTTT
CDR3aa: CASSTQQGTEAFF

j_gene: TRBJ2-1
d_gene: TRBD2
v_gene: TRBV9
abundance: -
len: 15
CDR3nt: TGTGCCAGCAGCGTAAGCGGGGGTTCCTACAATGAGCAGTTCTTC
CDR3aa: CASSVSGGSYNEQFF

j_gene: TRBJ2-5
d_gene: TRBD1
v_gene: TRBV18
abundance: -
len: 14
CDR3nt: TGTGCCAGCTCACCCTCAGGGGGCGCGGAGACCCAGTACTTC
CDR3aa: CASSPSGGAETQYF

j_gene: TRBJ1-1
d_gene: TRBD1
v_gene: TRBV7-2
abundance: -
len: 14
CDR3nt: TGTGCCAGCAGCTGGGACAGGACGAACACTGAAGCTTTCTTT
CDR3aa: CASSWDRTNTEAFF

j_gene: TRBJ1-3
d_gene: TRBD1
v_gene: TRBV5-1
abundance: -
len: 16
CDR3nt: TGCGCCAGCAGCTTGGCGGCGACAGGGCTCGGAAACACCATATATTTT
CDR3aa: CASSLAATGLGNTIYF

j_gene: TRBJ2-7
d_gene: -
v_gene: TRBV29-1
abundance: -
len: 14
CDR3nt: TGCAGCGTTGAACTTGACAGATCCTCCTACGAGCAGTACTTC
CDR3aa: CSVELDRSSYEQYF

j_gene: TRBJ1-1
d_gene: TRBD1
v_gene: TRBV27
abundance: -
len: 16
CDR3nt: TGTGCCAGCAGTCCCCCCGGGACAGGGTGGGGCACTGAAGCTTTCTTT
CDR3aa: CASSPPGTGWGTEAFF

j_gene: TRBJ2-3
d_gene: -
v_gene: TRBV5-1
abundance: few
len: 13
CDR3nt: TGCGCCAGCAGCAGGCAGGCCACAGATACGCAGTATTTT
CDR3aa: CASSRQATDTQYF

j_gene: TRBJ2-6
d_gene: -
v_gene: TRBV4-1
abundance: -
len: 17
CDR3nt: TGCGCCAGCAGCCACTGGCCCAGAAGGAGTGGGGCCAACGTCCTGACTTTC
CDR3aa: CASSHWPRRSGANVLTF

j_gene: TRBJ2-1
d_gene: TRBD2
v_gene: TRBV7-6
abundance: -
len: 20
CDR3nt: TGTGCCAGCAGCCCCGGACTAGCGGGGGCTCATACTTCTTTCTACAATGAGCAGTTCTTC
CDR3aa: CASSPGLAGAHTSFYNEQFF

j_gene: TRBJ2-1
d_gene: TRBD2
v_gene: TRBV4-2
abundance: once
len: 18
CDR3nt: TGTGCCAGCAGCCAAGACTTAGCTAGCGGGGGATACTACAATGAGCAGTTCTTC
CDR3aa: CASSQDLASGGYYNEQFF

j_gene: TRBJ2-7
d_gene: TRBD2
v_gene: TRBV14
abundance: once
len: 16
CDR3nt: TGTGCCAGCAGCCAAGGTCCGCGCGGGGGGGCCTACGAGCAGTACTTC
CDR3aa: CASSQGPRGGAYEQYF

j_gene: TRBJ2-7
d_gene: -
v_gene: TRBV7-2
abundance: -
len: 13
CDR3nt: TGTGCCAGCAGCTTCGTCCAGTCACGCGAGCAGTACTTC
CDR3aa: CASSFVQSREQYF

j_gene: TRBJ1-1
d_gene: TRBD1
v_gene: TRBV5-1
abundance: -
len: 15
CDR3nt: TGCGCCAGCAGCCCGGAGGGGGACAGAGAGACTGAAGCTTTCTTT
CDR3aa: CASSPEGDRETEAFF